The 30 T cell receptor beta chains below come from one sample, sequenced in a study of blood T cell repertoires in COVID-19. Profiled with immunoSEQ multiplex PCR; TCRdb holds only in-frame clones, not every one. The sample lists 200,000 to 300,000 clones, approximately 80% occurring once. Material: peripheral blood. The receptors were sampled from a woman over 75 with acute or convalescent COVID-19.

The chain links TRBV15 to TRBJ1-1; TRBD1 agrees at 8 bases. V was pared by 5 bases and J by 5 bases, with 10 bases of the junction left unmatched. From germline, CDR1 is LNHNV and CDR2 YYDKDF (reference sequence). The CDR3 contains 15 residues. CDR3 sequence reads: CATSVDRGRRTEAFF. CDR3 in DNA: TGTGCCACCAGCGTTGACAGGGGCCGAAGGACTGAAGCTTTCTTT.

The chain links TRBV6-6 to TRBJ1-4, with 7 bases aligning to TRBD1. Germline V gene sequence: CDR1 MNHNY, CDR2 SVGAGI (reference sequence). CDR3 length equals 15 residues. V gave up 6 bases and J gave up 5 bases; unmatched junction bases: 9. The DNA for the CDR3 is TGTGCCAGCAGCCTAGACAGGGCCCTGAATGAAAAACTGTTTTTT. It encodes CASSLDRALNEKLFF.

There are a few counts of this clone. This chain links TRBV19 with TRBJ2-3, with D possibly matching TRBD2 (5 bases). The V end lost 6 bases, the J end lost 0 bases, and 25 bases lay between the germline ends. The CDR3 totals 19 residues. Per germline, CDR1 LNHDA and CDR2 SQIVND (reference sequence). CDR3 loop: CASRPPRADGKPSTDTQYF. The CDR3 region has the DNA TGTGCCAGTAGACCTCCCCGGGCAGACGGGAAACCTAGCACAGATACGCAGTATTTT.

This chain joins TRBV7-6 and TRBJ1-1; 7 bases map to TRBD1. J lost 7 bases, V lost 5 bases, and 4 bases had no gene match. This CDR3 contains 12 residues. CDR1 SGHVS and CDR2 FNYEAQ come from the germline V gene. Here the CDR3 DNA reads TGTGCCAGCAGCACCCGACAGGGTGAAGCTTTCTTT. This translates into CASSTRQGEAFF.

The chain uses TRBV18 and TRBJ1-5, with no clear D. The germline V and J ends were trimmed by 3 bases and 4 bases, with 7 bases remaining between them. The germline CDR1 and CDR2 sequences are KGHSH and LQKENI. CDR3 size: 13 residues. Here the CDR3 reads CASSPEANQPQHF. The CDR3 DNA is TGTGCCAGCTCACCGGAGGCAAATCAGCCCCAGCATTTT.

The table lists this clone with a count of one. J is TRBJ1-5 and V is TRBV4-1; 9 nucleotides line up with TRBD1. The germline gives CDR1 MGHRA, CDR2 YSYEKL. This CDR3 region has 14 residues. The V and J ends lost 3 bases and 4 bases, in that order; junction bases with no gene match: 1. In DNA form, the CDR3 reads TGCGCCAGCAGCCAGACAGGGGGAAATCAGCCCCAGCATTTT. It codes for CASSQTGGNQPQHF.

This chain joins TRBV6-6 and TRBJ1-4, with D maybe TRBD1 (5 bases). CDR1 is MNHNY, CDR2 SVGAGI, per germline (reference sequence). The CDR3 is 14 amino acids. V was shortened by 6 bases and J by 11 bases, with 19 bases between the two germline ends. CDR3 in amino acids: CASRPGGALEKLFF. The CDR3 nucleotides are TGTGCCAGCAGACCGGGGGGTGCTTTAGAGAAACTGTTTTTT.

V usage is TRBV4-1 and J usage is TRBJ1-5; tentatively, D is TRBD1 (5 bases). V was trimmed by 0 bases and J by 2 bases, leaving 14 bases between them. Germline CDR1 and CDR2: MGHRA and YSYEKL. The CDR3 consists of 17 residues. The DNA for the CDR3 is TGCGCCAGCAGCCAAGATTGGAAAGGGGCTGGCAATCAGCCCCAGCATTTT. Translating gives CASSQDWKGAGNQPQHF.

This clone appeared many times. The genes are TRBV5-4 and TRBJ2-2; 8 nucleotides match TRBD2. The CDR3 extends over 15 amino acids. Germline loops: CDR1 SGHNT, CDR2 YYREEE (reference sequence). V shed 4 bases and J 2 bases; nucleotides not matched to a gene: 4. The CDR3 DNA follows: TGTGCCAGCAGCCCCGGGACTAGTAACACCGGGGAGCTGTTTTTT. It is translated as CASSPGTSNTGELFF.

The rearrangement links TRBV11-2 to TRBJ2-1, with 7 bases lining up with TRBD2. Germline CDR1 SGHAT, CDR2 FQNNGV. V was clipped by 3 bases and J by 10 bases; unmatched bases: 9. The CDR3 loop spans 14 amino acids. The CDR3 reads CASSFSAGDGEQFF. In DNA form, the CDR3 reads TGTGCCAGCAGCTTTTCCGCGGGGGATGGCGAGCAGTTCTTC.

This sequence joins TRBV2 and TRBJ1-4, with D maybe TRBD1 (5 bases). Germline V gene sequence: CDR1 SNHLY, CDR2 FYNNEI. The CDR3 has 14 amino acids. V lost 5 bases and J lost 5, with 12 bases in between. The CDR3 is CASSQQGVNEKLFF. CDR3 nucleotides: TGTGCCAGCAGTCAGCAGGGTGTGAATGAAAAACTGTTTTTT.

The CDR3 region has the DNA TGTGCCTGGAGTGACCCAGGGCGATCCTGGTGGGGCTACACCTTC. Its protein product is CAWSDPGRSWWGYTF. The chain joins TRBV30 to TRBJ1-2; tentative D call: TRBD1 (5 bases). V lost 1 base and J 8 bases, leaving 20 bases between the germline ends. The CDR3 consists of 15 residues. Per the germline V gene, CDR1 is GTSNPN and CDR2 is SVGIG (reference sequence).

This chain connects TRBV5-4 to TRBJ1-1; weak D call: TRBD1 (6 bases). The CDR3 is 14 amino acids. The ends were cut back, 4 bases at V and 1 base at J, with 11 bases in the middle. The germline CDR1 and CDR2 sequences are SGHNT and YYREEE (reference sequence). DNA for the CDR3: TGTGCCAGCAGCCTGGGACAAGAGAACACTGAAGCTTTCTTT. Translating gives CASSLGQENTEAFF.

The chain links TRBV6-5 to TRBJ1-6; tentatively, D is TRBD1 (6 bases). With 8 bases removed from V and 7 bases from J, the gap between germline ends came to 12 bases. The CDR3 consists of 13 residues. Germline CDR1 is MNHEY and CDR2 is SVGAGI. The CDR3 DNA follows: TGTGCCAGCGAACAGGGTGGGAATTCACCCCTCCACTTT. Its protein product is CASEQGGNSPLHF.

The chain has TRBV6-5 and TRBJ1-1; 8 nucleotides match TRBD1. The ends lost 2 bases at V and 4 bases at J; junction bases unmatched: 3. This CDR3 is 14 amino acids long. Per the germline V gene, CDR1 is MNHEY and CDR2 is SVGAGI. The CDR3 loop is CASSYGQGATEAFF. The CDR3 DNA follows: TGTGCCAGCAGTTACGGGCAGGGGGCCACTGAAGCTTTCTTT.

V gene TRBV19 combines with J gene TRBJ2-2; D is perhaps TRBD1 (7 bases). Trimming took off 5 bases at V and 6 bases at J, with 13 bases between the two ends. The germline V gene has CDR1 LNHDA and CDR2 SQIVND (reference sequence). The length of the CDR3 is 14 residues. Here the CDR3 DNA reads TGTGCCAGTAGTCAAACCAGGGGGGCCGGGGAGCTGTTTTTT. It is translated as CASSQTRGAGELFF.

V and J are TRBV7-3 and TRBJ1-1; TRBD1 matches 7 bases. The junction had 6 bases not matched to a gene; V was cut back by 6 bases and J by 5 bases. Per the germline V gene, CDR1 is SGHTA and CDR2 is FQGTGA. There are 13 residues in the CDR3. CDR3 sequence: CASREGAVTEAFF. CDR3 sequence (DNA): TGTGCCAGCAGAGAGGGGGCAGTAACTGAAGCTTTCTTT.

This clone was seen once. The chain combines TRBV2 with TRBJ2-7; D is unresolved. Germline CDR1 is SNHLY and CDR2 is FYNNEI. The CDR3 is 13 amino acids. V gave up 7 bases and J gave up 0 bases, with 10 bases separating them. CDR3 loop: CASMGSLSYEQYF. The CDR3 coding sequence is TGTGCCAGCATGGGCAGCCTCTCCTACGAGCAGTACTTC.

The chain has TRBV6-2 or TRBV6-3 and TRBJ1-1, with 7 bases that match TRBD1. This CDR3 is built from 14 residues. The V and J ends lost 0 bases and 4 bases, in that order; junction bases with no gene match: 2. Germline V gives CDR1 MNHEY, CDR2 SVGEGT. For the CDR3, the DNA is TGTGCCAGCAGTTACTCCACAGGGGCCACTGAAGCTTTCTTT. Its protein product is CASSYSTGATEAFF.

The rearrangement joins TRBV12-5 to TRBJ1-2; 9 positions agree with TRBD1. The CDR3 covers 16 residues. From germline, CDR1 is LGHNT and CDR2 FRNRAP. Trimming cost V 0 bases and J 6 bases; bases outside gene matches: 8. CDR3 amino acids: CASGLVPGTGTDGYTF. In nucleotides, the CDR3 is TGTGCTAGTGGTTTGGTACCTGGGACAGGGACGGATGGCTACACCTTC.

V gene TRBV28 combines with J gene TRBJ1-5, with 7 bases that match TRBD1. There are 15 residues in the CDR3. Germline assignment: CDR1 MDHEN and CDR2 SYDVKM. The V segment lost 6 bases and the J segment 6 bases; nucleotides outside the gene matches: 11. CDR3 residues: CASSLRGAGGQPQHF. In DNA form, the CDR3 reads TGTGCCAGCAGCCTCAGGGGGGCGGGGGGTCAGCCCCAGCATTTT.

This clone occurred once. V gene TRBV5-8 combines with J gene TRBJ2-3; D is perhaps TRBD1 (7 bases). The V end lost 5 bases, the J end lost 2 bases, and 15 bases lay between the germline ends. This CDR3 comprises 15 residues. From germline, CDR1 is SGHTS and CDR2 YDEGEE. CDR3 coding DNA: TGTGCCAGCAGAATAGACAGGGACTTCACAGATACGCAGTATTTT. Residues: CASRIDRDFTDTQYF.

The chain uses TRBV2 and TRBJ1-2, with D maybe TRBD1 (6 bases). The CDR3 runs to 16 residues. In germline, CDR1 is SNHLY, CDR2 FYNNEI. V was cut by 0 bases and J by 7 bases, with 18 bases left in between. The CDR3 nucleotides read TGTGCCAGCAGTGAAGCGCTGAGGGCAGGGGCTGGTGGCTACACCTTC. Amino acid sequence: CASSEALRAGAGGYTF.

The chain joins TRBV6-1 to TRBJ1-4, with 7 bases that match TRBD1. Looked up from germline, CDR1 is MNHNS and CDR2 is SASEGT. CDR3 length: 13 amino acids. J gave up 8 bases and V 5 bases, and 5 bases lay outside the gene matches. CDR3 region: CASSFRDREKLFF. CDR3 coding DNA: TGTGCCAGCAGTTTCCGGGACAGAGAAAAACTGTTTTTT.

This rearrangement joins TRBV4-1 to TRBJ1-5; the D gene is possibly TRBD1 (5 bases). The V and J ends lost 0 bases and 1 base respectively, with 13 bases between them. CDR1 and CDR2 (germline): MGHRA, YSYEKL. The CDR3 contains 17 residues. The CDR3 spells CASSQDQRGGSNQPQHF. CDR3 in DNA: TGCGCCAGCAGCCAAGATCAGCGGGGCGGCAGCAATCAGCCCCAGCATTTT.

This clone has a handful of counts. This chain connects TRBV7-8 to TRBJ1-2; TRBD1 might be the D (6 bases). The V and J ends lost 5 bases and 4 bases respectively, with 11 bases between them. This CDR3 region has 13 residues. The germline V gene has CDR1 SGHVS and CDR2 FQNEAQ. Here the CDR3 DNA reads TGTGCCAGCAGCCGTGGACAGCTCTATGGCTACACCTTC. Its protein product is CASSRGQLYGYTF.

This clone has just a few counts. The rearrangement joins TRBV9 to TRBJ1-6, with TRBD1 identical over 7 bases. The CDR3 extends over 16 amino acids. V was pared by 0 bases and J by 5 bases, with 5 bases of the junction left unmatched. CDR1 SGDLS and CDR2 YYNGEE come from the germline V gene. CDR3 region: CASSVDPGQNNSPLHF. In DNA, the CDR3 is TGTGCCAGCAGCGTAGACCCGGGACAGAATAATTCACCCCTCCACTTT.

V usage is TRBV7-9 and J usage is TRBJ2-7; possible D gene TRBD2, 6 bases. V was clipped by 1 base and J by 6 bases, with 13 bases between them. The germline V gene encodes CDR1 SEHNR and CDR2 FQNEAQ (reference sequence). The CDR3 totals 14 residues. In nucleotides, the CDR3 is TGTGCCAGCAGCTTAGAAGTTCAGGGAGGCGAGCAGTACTTC. This sequence encodes CASSLEVQGGEQYF.

The V gene is TRBV6-5, the J gene TRBJ1-2; TRBD1 matches at 9 bases. V lost 5 bases and J lost 13; bases outside the gene matches: 17. Germline CDR1 reads MNHEY; CDR2 reads SVGAGI. This CDR3 is 15 amino acids long. DNA of the CDR3: TGTGCCAGCAGTCCTGGCCTCCGGGACAGGGCAGGTAGCACCTTC. Its protein product is CASSPGLRDRAGSTF.

The rearrangement joins TRBV5-6 to TRBJ1-6, with D possibly TRBD1 on 5 matching bases. Germline V gives CDR1 SGHDT, CDR2 YYEEEE. V was clipped by 4 bases and J by 3 bases, with 8 bases between them. This CDR3 has 14 amino acids. The CDR3 is CASSSQGYNSPLHF. The CDR3, as DNA: TGTGCCAGCAGCAGTCAGGGCTATAATTCACCCCTCCACTTT.